The 32 T cell receptor beta chains presented below share a single source sample, sequenced in a study of cytomegalovirus exposure and HLA in healthy donors. Data came from immunoSEQ multiplex PCR; TCRdb stores just in-frame clones and leaves some out. The table includes under 200,000 clones, approximately 87% detected once. The sample comprised PBMCs. These receptor sequences come from a woman younger than 45 in good health and CMV-seronegative.

This clone was observed a single time. The chain carries TRBV6-6 and TRBJ2-7; weak D call: TRBD2 (6 bases). Germline V gene sequence: CDR1 MNHNY, CDR2 SVGAGI (reference sequence). The CDR3 is made up of 12 amino acids. Trimming shortened V by 2 bases and J by 7 bases, and 9 bases separated the two germline ends. The CDR3 DNA follows: TGTGCCAGCAGTTACCCCGCGGGGGAGCAGTACTTC. This encodes CASSYPAGEQYF.

In this sample, this clone turned up once. The chain links TRBV9 to TRBJ1-6; 7 bases line up with TRBD1. CDR1 is SGDLS, CDR2 YYNGEE, per germline. The CDR3 length is 15 residues. Germline trimming cut 3 bases from V and 5 bases from J; bases unmatched to any gene: 5. The CDR3 nucleotides read TGTGCCAGCAGCGCACAGGGGTTAGATAATTCACCCCTCCACTTT. It codes for CASSAQGLDNSPLHF.

This rearrangement joins TRBV6-5 to TRBJ2-2; 8 nucleotides match TRBD2. The CDR3 loop spans 15 amino acids. The junction had 2 bases not matched to a gene; V was cut back by 0 bases and J by 5 bases. Germline loops: CDR1 MNHEY, CDR2 SVGAGI. CDR3 amino acids: CASSYSTGGTGELFF. The CDR3, as DNA: TGTGCCAGCAGTTACTCGACGGGGGGGACCGGGGAGCTGTTTTTT.

This clone was picked up a small number of times. The chain links TRBV4-1 to TRBJ1-1; no reliable D call. Looked up from germline, CDR1 is MGHRA and CDR2 is YSYEKL. The CDR3 is 12 amino acids. Trimming took 3 bases from V and 2 from J, leaving 4 bases between them. DNA of the CDR3: TGCGCCAGCAGCCAGGTAAACACTGAAGCTTTCTTT. It codes for CASSQVNTEAFF.

The chain combines TRBV10-3 with TRBJ1-2, with TRBD1 matching 10 bases. CDR3 length equals 14 residues. The V and J ends lost 7 bases and 2 bases, in that order; junction bases with no gene match: 4. CDR1 and CDR2 from the germline V gene are ENHRY and SYGVKD. Here the CDR3 DNA reads TGTGCCATCACCGGGACAGGGGAGAACTATGGCTACACCTTC. Protein sequence: CAITGTGENYGYTF.

The chain joins TRBV5-1 to TRBJ2-5; the match to TRBD2 covers 9 bases. The CDR3 is 15 amino acids. Germline CDR1 and CDR2: SGHRS and YFSETQ. J gave up 2 bases and V 4 bases, and 6 bases lay outside the gene matches. CDR3 bases: TGCGCCAGCAGCAACGACCTAGCGGGGCAAGAGACCCAGTACTTC. Translating gives CASSNDLAGQETQYF.

This clone turned up a few times. This chain connects TRBV6-1 to TRBJ1-3; D call uncertain. This CDR3 has 12 residues. The germline CDR1 and CDR2 sequences are MNHNS and SASEGT. The V end was cut by 5 bases, the J end by 5 bases, with 7 bases between. CDR3 in DNA: TGTGCCAGCAGTCCTAATCGAAACACCATATATTTT. Its translation is CASSPNRNTIYF.

The genes are TRBV7-2 and TRBJ2-3; D is unclear. V was pared by 5 bases and J by 5 bases, with 11 bases between. Germline assignment: CDR1 SGHTA and CDR2 FQGNSA. This CDR3 comprises 13 residues. The CDR3 sequence is CASSPRWVDTQYF. CDR3 coding DNA: TGTGCCAGCAGCCCCCGGTGGGTAGATACGCAGTATTTT.

The gene calls are TRBV19 and TRBJ1-1; possibly TRBD1 for D (5 bases). CDR3 length: 13 residues. Germline CDR1 LNHDA, CDR2 SQIVND (reference sequence). V dropped 8 bases and J dropped 3 bases, with 13 bases sitting between them. CDR3 nucleotide sequence: TGTGCCAGTGGGAGGGACGGCTACACTGAAGCTTTCTTT. Translated, it gives CASGRDGYTEAFF.

This sequence joins TRBV4-1 and TRBJ1-2; 10 bases map to TRBD1. Germline V gene sequence: CDR1 MGHRA, CDR2 YSYEKL. Trimming took 6 bases from V and 6 from J; bases not matched to a gene: 10. The CDR3 totals 15 residues. The CDR3 loop reads CASRIYDRGLDGYTF. The CDR3 DNA reads as TGCGCCAGCAGGATATATGACAGGGGGCTTGATGGCTACACCTTC.

The chain links TRBV7-2 to TRBJ1-4, with a weak D call TRBD1 (5 bases). The V end lost 4 bases, the J end lost 6 bases, and 12 bases lay between the germline ends. Germline-derived CDR1 and CDR2 are SGHTA and FQGNSA. This CDR3 is 14 amino acids long. The CDR3 loop reads CASSSSARDEKLFF. The CDR3 DNA sequence: TGTGCCAGCAGCTCTTCCGCCAGGGATGAAAAACTGTTTTTT.

V usage is TRBV7-3 and J usage is TRBJ2-1; D perhaps matches TRBD1 (5 bases). Trimming pared 2 bases from V and 0 bases from J, leaving 8 bases between. This CDR3 has 15 amino acids. Per germline, CDR1 SGHTA and CDR2 FQGTGA. The CDR3 DNA is TGTGCCAGCAGCTTAGGGGCTAGCTCCTACAATGAGCAGTTCTTC. Its protein is CASSLGASSYNEQFF.

This clone has only one observation. V is TRBV9 and J is TRBJ2-3, with TRBD2 matching 10 bases. The CDR3 contains 15 residues. The germline V gene encodes CDR1 SGDLS and CDR2 YYNGEE. With 5 bases clipped from V and 6 bases from J, the junction kept 9 bases outside the gene matches. The CDR3 is CASSASGGAADTQYF. CDR3 nucleotides: TGTGCCAGCAGTGCCAGCGGGGGGGCTGCTGATACGCAGTATTTT.

The genes are TRBV5-1 and TRBJ2-4; D possibly corresponds to TRBD1 (6 bases). The CDR3 is 16 amino acids. The V end was cut by 2 bases, the J end by 0 bases, with 12 bases between. Germline lookup yields CDR1 SGHRS and CDR2 YFSETQ. CDR3 amino acids: CASSFAGVGAKNIQYF. In nucleotides, the CDR3 is TGCGCCAGCAGCTTTGCAGGGGTAGGAGCCAAAAACATTCAGTACTTC.

J is TRBJ2-7 and V is TRBV7-2; maybe TRBD2 (5 bases). The CDR3 totals 14 residues. Trimming took 1 base from V and 3 from J, leaving 10 bases between them. CDR1 and CDR2 from the germline V gene are SGHTA and FQGNSA. CDR3 in DNA: TGTGCCAGCAGCTTAGTCCGGGGAAGCTACGAGCAGTACTTC. Translating gives CASSLVRGSYEQYF.

This chain joins TRBV7-2 and TRBJ1-2; D is unresolved. Looked up from germline, CDR1 is SGHTA and CDR2 is FQGNSA. The CDR3 covers 12 residues. Trimming shortened V by 2 bases and J by 7 bases, and 8 bases separated the two germline ends. The CDR3 here is CASSLFNTGYTF. CDR3 DNA: TGTGCCAGCAGCTTATTTAACACTGGCTACACCTTC.

The genes are TRBV19 and TRBJ1-1; D may be TRBD1 (5 bases). The V and J ends lost 5 bases and 2 bases respectively, with 6 bases between them. From germline, CDR1 is LNHDA and CDR2 SQIVND (reference sequence). The CDR3 runs to 12 residues. Written as DNA, the CDR3 is TGTGCCAGTAGTCAGGGAAACACTGAAGCTTTCTTT. It specifies CASSQGNTEAFF.

The chain carries TRBV19 and TRBJ2-2; the match to TRBD1 covers 10 bases. After removal of 8 bases from V and 4 bases from J, the junction contained 4 bases not matched to a gene. CDR1 and CDR2 (germline): LNHDA, SQIVND (reference sequence). The CDR3 is made up of 14 amino acids. CDR3 region: CASRQGAFTGELFF. Written as DNA, the CDR3 is TGTGCCAGTCGACAGGGGGCGTTCACCGGGGAGCTGTTTTTT.

The sample holds a few counts of this clone. V is TRBV27 and J is TRBJ1-5, with unresolved D. The germline V and J ends were trimmed by 5 bases and 0 bases, with 11 bases remaining between them. This CDR3 has 15 residues. Germline CDR1 reads MNHEY; CDR2 reads SMNVEV (reference sequence). DNA for the CDR3: TGTGCCAGCAGTACCCGCTGGGGTAGCAATCAGCCCCAGCATTTT. Translation gives CASSTRWGSNQPQHF.

J is TRBJ2-7 and V is TRBV28; D gene unclear. Trimming removed 3 bases from V and 3 bases from J, with 6 bases in between. Germline CDR1 is MDHEN and CDR2 is SYDVKM. The CDR3 is made up of 12 amino acids. CDR3 loop: CASSFNVYEQYF. CDR3 in DNA: TGTGCCAGCAGTTTTAACGTCTACGAGCAGTACTTC.

V usage is TRBV7-6 and J usage is TRBJ2-3; 9 bases align to TRBD2. The CDR3 length is 16 residues. Per the germline V gene, CDR1 is SGHVS and CDR2 is FNYEAQ. The trim removed 3 bases at V and 2 bases at J, leaving 6 bases unmatched. The CDR3 loop is CASSFLAGLNTDTQYF. Written as DNA, the CDR3 is TGTGCCAGCAGCTTTCTAGCGGGACTTAACACAGATACGCAGTATTTT. Looking up the rest from reference TRBV7-6 and TRBJ2-3 gives the full variable domain: GAGVSQSPRYKVTKRGQDVALRCDPISGHVSLYWYRQALGQGPEFLTYFNYEAQQDKSGLPNDRFSAERPEGSISTLTIQRTEQRDSAMYRCASSFLAGLNTDTQYFGPGTRLTVL.

This clone was counted between two and nine times. The CDR3 DNA follows: TGTGCCAGCAGCGTAGATTTAGCCGATACGCAGTATTTT. Its translation: CASSVDLADTQYF. The chain has TRBV9 and TRBJ2-3; D is ambiguous. Trimming took off 0 bases at V and 6 bases at J, with 8 bases between the two ends. Germline V gives CDR1 SGDLS, CDR2 YYNGEE. The CDR3 consists of 13 residues.

This clone was counted between two and nine times. The chain couples TRBV19 to TRBJ2-1; D remains ambiguous. Deletions cut 3 bases from V and 10 bases from J, with 10 bases between. Germline V gene sequence: CDR1 LNHDA, CDR2 SQIVND (reference sequence). This CDR3 contains 12 residues. The CDR3, as DNA: TGTGCCAGTAGTATCCCCCCGGCCGAGCAGTTCTTC. Amino acids: CASSIPPAEQFF.

V is TRBV6-6 and J is TRBJ1-2; D remains ambiguous. Per germline, CDR1 MNHNY and CDR2 SVGAGI (reference sequence). Trimming pared 9 bases from V and 5 bases from J, leaving 13 bases between. This CDR3 region has 12 residues. CDR3 sequence: CARASPYYGYTF. In DNA form, the CDR3 reads TGTGCCAGAGCGTCCCCCTATTATGGCTACACCTTC.

Comments on this clone: Other DNA variants within this sample encode the same CDR3. J is TRBJ1-1 and V is TRBV27; no firm D call. V dropped 3 bases and J dropped 2 bases, with 7 bases sitting between them. CDR1 is MNHEY, CDR2 SMNVEV, per germline (reference sequence). This CDR3 region has 13 residues. This CDR3 reads CASSLGANTEAFF. In DNA form, the CDR3 reads TGTGCCAGCAGTTTGGGTGCTAACACTGAAGCTTTCTTT.

In this sample, this clone turned up once. The CDR3 loop reads CSVEMGAGTEAFF. The DNA for the CDR3 is TGCAGCGTTGAAATGGGGGCAGGCACTGAAGCTTTCTTT. The chain uses TRBV29-1 and TRBJ1-1, with D possibly being TRBD1 (6 bases). V lost 2 bases and J 4 bases, leaving 11 bases between the germline ends. The length of the CDR3 is 13 residues. In germline, CDR1 is SQVTM, CDR2 ANQGSEA. The whole variable domain, remainder taken from reference TRBV29-1 and TRBJ1-1, is SAVISQKPSRDICQRGTSLTIQCQVDSQVTMMFWYRQQPGQSLTLIATANQGSEATYESGFVIDKFPISRPNLTFSTLTVSNMSPEDSSIYLCSVEMGAGTEAFFGQGTRLTVV.

The V gene is TRBV29-1, the J gene TRBJ1-2, with a weak D call TRBD1 (5 bases). From germline, CDR1 is SQVTM and CDR2 ANQGSEA. CDR3 length: 14 residues. V was pared by 6 bases and J by 8 bases, with 22 bases between. The DNA of the CDR3 is TGCAGCGTGGGGAATGGGGCAGAGGGGCAAGGCTACACCTTC. Translated, it gives CSVGNGAEGQGYTF.

The chain links TRBV5-6 to TRBJ2-1; D is unclear. CDR3 length equals 16 residues. The V and J ends lost 4 bases and 6 bases respectively, with 20 bases between them. CDR1 and CDR2 from the germline V gene are SGHDT and YYEEEE. In nucleotides, the CDR3 is TGTGCCAGCAGCACCTGGGATCCCACCACGGGCAATGAGCAGTTCTTC. This gives the protein CASSTWDPTTGNEQFF.

The chain recombines TRBV29-1 with TRBJ2-1, with 9 bases aligning to TRBD2. V shed 6 bases and J 4 bases; nucleotides not matched to a gene: 10. CDR3 length: 15 residues. Germline V CDR1 and CDR2: SQVTM, ANQGSEA. CDR3 sequence reads: CSVDSAGGVYNEQFF. In DNA form, the CDR3 reads TGCAGCGTCGACTCAGCGGGAGGAGTGTACAATGAGCAGTTCTTC.

The gene calls are TRBV9 and TRBJ1-1; no firm D call. Trimming cost V 0 bases and J 5 bases, with 14 bases left between them. This CDR3 is built from 15 residues. Per germline, CDR1 SGDLS and CDR2 YYNGEE. The CDR3 region has the DNA TGTGCCAGCAGCGTAGTTCCCGGGCGGGATACTGAAGCTTTCTTT. Translating gives CASSVVPGRDTEAFF.

The CDR3 DNA reads TGTGCCAGCTCACCCGGACAGGGGGCGAAGGAAGCTTTCTTT. Translated: CASSPGQGAKEAFF. The chain carries TRBV18 and TRBJ1-1; 11 bases agree with TRBD1. The CDR3 consists of 14 residues. The germline V gene encodes CDR1 KGHSH and CDR2 LQKENI. J was trimmed by 8 bases and V by 3 bases; bases with no gene match: 5.

This clone turned up a few times. The chain combines TRBV2 with TRBJ1-1; no clear D gene. Germline assignment: CDR1 SNHLY and CDR2 FYNNEI. CDR3 length equals 14 residues. The V gene lost 2 bases and the J gene lost 4 bases, with 11 bases spanning the gap. The CDR3 here is CASSERRMGTEAFF. CDR3 DNA sequence: TGTGCCAGCAGTGAACGTAGGATGGGCACTGAAGCTTTCTTT.